What follows are 18 T cell receptor beta chains derived from one specimen sequenced in a study of OX40 agonist ivuxolimab in advanced cancers. Profiled with immunoSEQ multiplex PCR; TCRdb holds only in-frame clones, not every one. Here the sample spans over 50,000 clones, approximately 91% being singletons. The sample here was CD4+ or CD8+ T cells sorted from blood, taken in a trial of the OX40 agonist ivuxolimab. The receptors derive from an adult with an advanced solid tumor such as melanoma, head and neck, liver or kidney cancer.

This sequence joins TRBV7-3 and TRBJ2-5; 7 bases are shared with TRBD1. V shed 0 bases and J 4 bases; nucleotides not matched to a gene: 2. This CDR3 comprises 14 residues. CDR1 SGHTA and CDR2 FQGTGA come from the germline V gene. The CDR3, as DNA: TGTGCCAGCAGCTTAACAGGGGGCTTAGAGACCCAGTACTTC. Translated, it gives CASSLTGGLETQYF.

The J gene is TRBJ2-7, the V gene TRBV19; 10 bases line up with TRBD2. The CDR3 length is 15 residues. CDR1 is LNHDA, CDR2 SQIVND, per germline (reference sequence). V trimming: 5 bases; J trimming: 5 bases; junction bases outside the gene matches: 9. CDR3 protein: CASSGELAGNDEQYF. Written as DNA, the CDR3 is TGTGCCAGTAGTGGGGAACTAGCGGGAAACGACGAGCAGTACTTC.

This chain connects TRBV30 to TRBJ1-3, with 8 bases lining up with TRBD1. Germline CDR1 and CDR2: GTSNPN and SVGIG (reference sequence). This CDR3 region has 15 residues. The J segment lost 0 bases and the V segment lost 5 bases, leaving 6 bases of the junction unmatched. CDR3 sequence reads: CAWAQGVNSGNTIYF. CDR3 sequence (DNA): TGTGCCTGGGCACAGGGGGTGAACTCTGGAAACACCATATATTTT. Full variable domain (outside the CDR3, taken from reference TRBV30 and TRBJ1-3): SQTIHQWPATLVQPVGSPLSLECTVEGTSNPNLYWYRQAAGRGLQLLFYSVGIGQISSEVPQNLSASRPQDRQFILSSKKLLLSDSGFYLCAWAQGVNSGNTIYFGEGSWLTVV.

The table lists this clone with a count of one. The chain has TRBV12-1 and TRBJ1-2; the D call of TRBD1 is as the table states it, not checked on the DNA. TRBV12-1 is reported as a pseudogene. The CDR3 is 15 residues long. The CDR3 reads CASRSQGQGCYGYTF. The CDR3 DNA follows: TGTGCCAGCAGGAGTCAAGGCCAGGGTTGCTATGGCTACACCTTC.

The genes are TRBV28 and TRBJ2-2; D remains unclear. The V end lost 4 bases, the J end lost 0 bases, and 6 bases lay between the germline ends. Germline V gives CDR1 MDHEN, CDR2 SYDVKM. This CDR3 region has 14 residues. The CDR3 spells CASSSGSNTGELFF. In DNA form, the CDR3 reads TGTGCCAGCAGTTCTGGATCGAACACCGGGGAGCTGTTTTTT.

V and J are TRBV13 and TRBJ2-2; D perhaps matches TRBD2 (5 bases). The CDR3 has 16 residues. Germline CDR1 is PRHDT and CDR2 is FYEKMQ (reference sequence). V lost 4 bases and J 1 base, leaving 13 bases between the germline ends. In DNA form, the CDR3 reads TGTGCCAGCAGCTCTTCCAGTGAGGGGAACACCGGGGAGCTGTTTTTT. This codes for CASSSSSEGNTGELFF.

V is TRBV11-3 and J is TRBJ2-1; D tentatively fits TRBD1 or TRBD2 (5 bases each). CDR1 SGHNT and CDR2 YENEEA come from the germline V gene. Trimming pared 4 bases from V and 9 bases from J, leaving 22 bases between. The CDR3 has 16 amino acids. The CDR3, as DNA: TGTGCCAGCAGCTGGGACGATCATCCCCCTTGGGGTGAGCAGTTCTTC. This encodes CASSWDDHPPWGEQFF.

This chain uses TRBV4-2 with TRBJ2-5; TRBD2 matches at 7 bases. Germline assignment: CDR1 LGHNA and CDR2 YNFKEQ. This CDR3 spans 16 amino acids. The V and J ends lost 1 base and 1 base, in that order; junction bases with no gene match: 6. The CDR3 region is CASSQGSSGAQETQYF. CDR3 sequence (DNA): TGTGCCAGCAGCCAAGGGTCTAGCGGAGCCCAAGAGACCCAGTACTTC.

The rearrangement uses TRBV6-1 and TRBJ2-7; D is perhaps TRBD1 (6 bases). The CDR3 spans 16 residues. The V end was cut by 0 bases, the J end by 4 bases, with 16 bases between. In germline, CDR1 is MNHNS, CDR2 SASEGT. CDR3 amino acids: CASSEAVSSGQYEQYF. The DNA for the CDR3 is TGTGCCAGCAGTGAAGCGGTTTCATCCGGACAGTACGAGCAGTACTTC.

The V gene is TRBV9, the J gene TRBJ2-1; the D gene is possibly TRBD1 (7 bases). The V gene lost 1 base and the J gene lost 2 bases, with 13 bases spanning the gap. The CDR3 is 16 amino acids. Germline loops: CDR1 SGDLS, CDR2 YYNGEE. The DNA for the CDR3 is TGTGCCAGCAGCGTAATGGAGGGGGCACCCTACAATGAGCAGTTCTTC. Translating it yields CASSVMEGAPYNEQFF.

The rearrangement joins TRBV6-6 to TRBJ2-7, with TRBD1 matching 8 bases. The CDR3 spans 14 residues. Losses at the gene ends were 0 bases for V and 3 bases for J; bases not matched to a gene: 1. Germline values: CDR1 MNHNY, CDR2 SVGAGI (reference sequence). The CDR3 DNA reads as TGTGCCAGCAGTTACTCAGGGACAGGCTACGAGCAGTACTTC. Translating gives CASSYSGTGYEQYF.

The chain uses TRBV9 and TRBJ2-1; tentative D call: TRBD2 (6 bases). The germline V gene has CDR1 SGDLS and CDR2 YYNGEE. The CDR3 loop spans 15 amino acids. V gave up 0 bases and J gave up 4 bases, with 11 bases separating them. The CDR3: CASSVVGTAYNEQFF. The CDR3 DNA reads TGTGCCAGCAGCGTAGTGGGGACTGCGTACAATGAGCAGTTCTTC.

The chain links TRBV7-8 to TRBJ2-2; D not certain. Trimming took off 5 bases at V and 7 bases at J, with 5 bases between the two ends. The CDR3 length is 11 residues. From germline, CDR1 is SGHVS and CDR2 FQNEAQ. In DNA, the CDR3 is TGTGCCAGCAGCCCCGGCGGGGAGCTGTTTTTT. It encodes CASSPGGELFF.

The rearrangement uses TRBV5-1 and TRBJ1-3; D uncertain. The V end lost 4 bases, the J end lost 0 bases, and 11 bases lay between the germline ends. CDR1 and CDR2 from the germline V gene are SGHRS and YFSETQ. This CDR3 is 15 amino acids long. The CDR3 nucleotides read TGCGCCAGCAGCGTGGACTTTAGCTCTGGAAACACCATATATTTT. This gives the protein CASSVDFSSGNTIYF.

This clone was observed once. The rearrangement links TRBV6-1 to TRBJ2-7; D gene ambiguous. The CDR3 covers 11 residues. Germline CDR1 is MNHNS and CDR2 is SASEGT. The ends were cut back, 8 bases at V and 4 bases at J, with 9 bases in the middle. CDR3 region: CASGHSYEQYF. The CDR3 nucleotides are TGTGCCAGCGGGCACTCTTACGAGCAGTACTTC.

The V gene is TRBV6-1, the J gene TRBJ2-7, with D possibly being TRBD1 (6 bases). CDR3 size: 15 residues. Trimming removed 6 bases at V and 0 bases at J, with 15 bases between. Germline-derived CDR1 and CDR2 are MNHNS and SASEGT. The CDR3 bases are TGTGCCAGCAGGGGCACCGGGACAAGCTCCTACGAGCAGTACTTC. Its protein is CASRGTGTSSYEQYF.

The V and J genes are TRBV7-6 and TRBJ2-1; D gene ambiguous. Germline V CDR1 and CDR2: SGHVS, FNYEAQ. The CDR3 sequence is 11 residues long. Trimming stripped 5 bases from V and 7 bases from J, with 6 bases between. The CDR3 DNA reads TGTGCCAGCAGCCTGCCTAATGAGCAGTTCTTC. Translating gives CASSLPNEQFF. Using reference TRBV7-6 and TRBJ2-1 for the parts outside the CDR3, the full variable domain is GAGVSQSPRYKVTKRGQDVALRCDPISGHVSLYWYRQALGQGPEFLTYFNYEAQQDKSGLPNDRFSAERPEGSISTLTIQRTEQRDSAMYRCASSLPNEQFFGPGTRLTVL.

The V gene is TRBV28, the J gene TRBJ2-1; 7 bases are a match to TRBD2. V lost 5 bases to trimming and J lost 7 bases; unmatched junction nucleotides: 8. The germline V gene encodes CDR1 MDHEN and CDR2 SYDVKM. This CDR3 contains 14 residues. The CDR3 DNA reads as TGTGCCAGCAGTGCCCGGGGAGCGGGGAATGAGCAGTTCTTC. It translates to CASSARGAGNEQFF.